The rows below give T cell receptor beta chains drawn from one sample of a study of response to subunit inactivated influenza vaccine. TCRdb fed the RT-PCR reads into MiXCR, producing one record per CDR3 protein. The sample shows some 190,000 distinct CDR3 sequences, 13% to 15% of them seen only once. Sequenced here: CD8+ T cells sorted from PBMCs, sampled around 5 days after vaccination. The receptors were sampled from a man over 45 who received an inactivated influenza vaccine. Each CDR3 is given with its conserved first and last residue. The D gene is left open where the match is weak. Clone size is stated in some rows and not others, as once, few, many or a class when expanded.

v_gene	j_gene	d_gene	abundance	CDR3aa	CDR3nt
TRBV2	TRBJ2-3	TRBD2	many	CASRASSGRTDTQYF	TGTGCCAGCAGGGCCTCTAGCGGGAGAACAGATACGCAGTATTTT
TRBV9	TRBJ2-3	NA	NA	CASSVSGDTQYF	TGTGCCAGCAGCGTTAGCGGAGATACGCAGTATTTT
TRBV4-3	TRBJ2-3	NA	NA	CASSTRQSTDTQYF	TGCGCCAGCAGCACCCGACAAAGCACAGATACGCAGTATTTT
TRBV7-9	TRBJ2-7	TRBD1	NA	CASSLRDRVSYEQYF	TGTGCCAGCAGCTTAAGGGACAGGGTTTCCTACGAGCAGTACTTC
TRBV27	TRBJ2-7	TRBD1	NA	CASSQAGTGPYEQYF	TGTGCCAGCAGCCAAGCCGGGACAGGTCCCTACGAGCAGTACTTC
TRBV28	TRBJ2-2	TRBD1	few	CASRKTGQELWELFF	TGTGCCAGCAGGAAAACCGGACAGGAACTGTGGGAGCTGTTTTTT
TRBV6-1	TRBJ2-7	TRBD2	many	CASSPGLGFEQYF	TGTGCCAGCAGTCCGGGACTAGGGTTTGAGCAGTACTTC
TRBV4-3	TRBJ2-7	NA	NA	CASSQDRAGTSEQYF	TGCGCCAGCAGCCAAGATAGGGCAGGGACCAGCGAGCAGTACTTC
TRBV12-3/TRBV12-4	TRBJ1-1	NA	NA	CASSLRGRAHVTEAFF	TGTGCCAGCAGTTTACGTGGTCGGGCCCATGTCACTGAAGCTTTCTTT
TRBV30	TRBJ2-7	TRBD1	NA	CAWTLGQGEQYF	TGTGCCTGGACCCTTGGACAGGGCGAGCAGTACTTC
TRBV29-1	TRBJ2-3	NA	few	CSVVGAENTDTQYF	TGCAGCGTTGTAGGGGCCGAAAACACAGATACGCAGTATTTT
TRBV7-7	TRBJ2-5	TRBD1	few	CASSTWTGGQETQYF	TGTGCTAGCAGCACCTGGACAGGGGGACAAGAGACCCAGTACTTC
TRBV5-1	TRBJ2-1	NA	NA	CASSPYTVLDNEQFF	TGCGCCAGCAGCCCCTACACAGTCCTGGACAATGAGCAGTTCTTC
TRBV5-1	TRBJ2-1	TRBD1	few	CASTLGSTGAPSYNEQFF	TGCGCCAGCACCTTGGGGTCCACAGGGGCTCCCTCCTACAATGAGCAGTTCTTC
TRBV6-1	TRBJ2-3	TRBD2	NA	CASSDREGPDTQYF	TGTGCCAGCAGTGATAGGGAGGGGCCAGATACGCAGTATTTT
TRBV19	TRBJ2-7	NA	NA	CASSIGTQAYEQYF	TGTGCCAGTAGTATCGGGACGCAAGCCTACGAGCAGTACTTC
TRBV12-3/TRBV12-4	TRBJ2-5	NA	few	CASSDYRLETQYF	TGTGCCAGCAGTGATTATAGGTTGGAGACCCAGTACTTC
TRBV28	TRBJ2-1	TRBD2	many	CASSWPSGVLNEQFF	TGTGCCAGCAGCTGGCCTAGCGGGGTTTTGAATGAGCAGTTCTTC
TRBV12-3/TRBV12-4	TRBJ1-2	TRBD1	NA	CASSLGTGLIYGYTF	TGTGCCAGCAGTTTAGGGACAGGGCTTATCTATGGCTACACCTTC
TRBV4-2	TRBJ2-6	NA	few	CASSESGANVLTF	TGTGCCAGCAGCGAGTCTGGGGCCAACGTCCTGACTTTC
TRBV11-2	TRBJ2-7	NA	NA	CASSLDKYGSYEQYF	TGTGCCAGCAGCTTAGATAAGTACGGATCCTACGAGCAGTACTTC
TRBV7-9	TRBJ2-7	TRBD1	few	CASSLLDRAYEQYF	TGTGCCAGCAGCTTACTGGACAGGGCGTACGAGCAGTACTTC
TRBV4-3	TRBJ2-1	TRBD2	many	CASSQDGTRDEQFF	TGCGCCAGCAGCCAAGATGGGACTAGGGACGAGCAGTTCTTC